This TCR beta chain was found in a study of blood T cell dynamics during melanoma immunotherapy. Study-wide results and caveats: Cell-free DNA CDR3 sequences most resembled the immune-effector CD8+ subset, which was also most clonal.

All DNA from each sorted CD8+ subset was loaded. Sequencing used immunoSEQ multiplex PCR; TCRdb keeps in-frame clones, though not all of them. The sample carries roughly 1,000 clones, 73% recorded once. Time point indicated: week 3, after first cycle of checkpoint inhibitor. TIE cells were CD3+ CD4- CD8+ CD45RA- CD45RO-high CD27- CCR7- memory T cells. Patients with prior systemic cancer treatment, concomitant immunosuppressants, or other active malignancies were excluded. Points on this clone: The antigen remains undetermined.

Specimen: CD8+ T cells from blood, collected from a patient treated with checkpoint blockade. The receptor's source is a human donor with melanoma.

CDR3 DNA sequence: TGTGCCAGCAGTTCGCTGGGACAGGGGAGGGCAGGCTACACCTTC. It codes for CASSSLGQGRAGYTF. The V call is TRBV27, the J call TRBJ1-2, with TRBD1 matching over 10 bases. There are 15 residues in the CDR3. In germline, CDR1 is MNHEY, CDR2 SMNVEV (reference sequence). V shed 4 bases, J shed 8 bases, and the junction held 10 bases outside the gene matches.